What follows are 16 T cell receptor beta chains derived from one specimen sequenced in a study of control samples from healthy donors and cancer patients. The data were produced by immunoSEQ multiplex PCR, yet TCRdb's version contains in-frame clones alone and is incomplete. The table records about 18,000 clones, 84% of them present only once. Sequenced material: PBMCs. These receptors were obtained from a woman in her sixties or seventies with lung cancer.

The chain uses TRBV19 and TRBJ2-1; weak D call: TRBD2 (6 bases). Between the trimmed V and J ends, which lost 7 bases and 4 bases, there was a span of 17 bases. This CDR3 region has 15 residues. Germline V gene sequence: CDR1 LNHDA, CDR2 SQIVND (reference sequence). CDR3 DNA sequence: TGTGCCAGTACCAGGGTGGCTAGCGAGTACAATGAGCAGTTCTTC. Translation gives CASTRVASEYNEQFF.

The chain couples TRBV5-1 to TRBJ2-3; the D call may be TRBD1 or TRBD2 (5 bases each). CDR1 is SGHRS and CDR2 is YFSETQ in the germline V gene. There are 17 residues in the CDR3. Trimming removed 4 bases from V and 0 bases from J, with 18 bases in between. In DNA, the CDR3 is TGCGCCAGCAGCGAGATTAAACGGGGCGGCAGCACAGATACGCAGTATTTT. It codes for CASSEIKRGGSTDTQYF.

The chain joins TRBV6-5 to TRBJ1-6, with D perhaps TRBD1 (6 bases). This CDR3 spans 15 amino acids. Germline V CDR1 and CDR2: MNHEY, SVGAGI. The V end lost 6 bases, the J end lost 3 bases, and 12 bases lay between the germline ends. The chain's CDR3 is CASRLNRDYNSPLHF. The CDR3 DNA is TGTGCCAGCAGACTAAACAGGGACTATAATTCACCCCTCCACTTT.

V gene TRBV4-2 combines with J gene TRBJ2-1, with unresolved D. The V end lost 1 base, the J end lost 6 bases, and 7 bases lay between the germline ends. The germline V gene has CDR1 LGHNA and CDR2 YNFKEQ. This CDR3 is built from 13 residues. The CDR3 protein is CASSQGLPNEQFF. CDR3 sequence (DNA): TGTGCCAGCAGCCAAGGACTGCCCAATGAGCAGTTCTTC.

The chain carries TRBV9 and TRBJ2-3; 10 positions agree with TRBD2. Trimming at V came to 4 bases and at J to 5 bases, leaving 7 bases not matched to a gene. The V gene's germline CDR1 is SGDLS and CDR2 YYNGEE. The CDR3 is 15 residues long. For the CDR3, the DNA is TGTGCCAGCAGCCAAAGCGGGAGGGCCGTAGATACGCAGTATTTT. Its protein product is CASSQSGRAVDTQYF.

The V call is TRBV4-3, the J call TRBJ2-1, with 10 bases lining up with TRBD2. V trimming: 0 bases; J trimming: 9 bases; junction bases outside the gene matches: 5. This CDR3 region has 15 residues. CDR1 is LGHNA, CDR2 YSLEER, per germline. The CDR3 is CASSQEPSGSFEQFF. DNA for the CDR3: TGCGCCAGCAGCCAAGAGCCTAGCGGGAGCTTTGAGCAGTTCTTC.

The CDR3, as DNA: TGTGCCAGCTCACCGCAAGGGACTAGCGGGAGTGATACGCAGTATTTT. This translates into CASSPQGTSGSDTQYF. The chain carries TRBV18 and TRBJ2-3; 14 nucleotides match TRBD2. This CDR3 spans 16 amino acids. The trim removed 3 bases at V and 6 bases at J, leaving 5 bases unmatched. CDR1 and CDR2 from the germline V gene are KGHSH and LQKENI.

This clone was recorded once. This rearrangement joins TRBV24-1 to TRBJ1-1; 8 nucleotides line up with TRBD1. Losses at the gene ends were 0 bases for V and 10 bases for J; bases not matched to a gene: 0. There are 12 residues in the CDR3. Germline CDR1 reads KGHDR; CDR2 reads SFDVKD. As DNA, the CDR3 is TGTGCCACCAGTGATTTGACAGGGGGAGCTTTCTTT. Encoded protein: CATSDLTGGAFF.

CDR3 protein: CSASAGLSRQNKQFF. The CDR3 bases are TGCAGTGCTAGTGCGGGACTTAGCCGCCAGAATAAGCAGTTCTTC. V is TRBV20-1 and J is TRBJ2-1; D may be TRBD2 (6 bases). CDR1 and CDR2 (germline): DFQATT, SNEGSKA (reference sequence). The V and J ends lost 3 bases and 11 bases respectively, with 23 bases between them. The CDR3 length is 15 residues.

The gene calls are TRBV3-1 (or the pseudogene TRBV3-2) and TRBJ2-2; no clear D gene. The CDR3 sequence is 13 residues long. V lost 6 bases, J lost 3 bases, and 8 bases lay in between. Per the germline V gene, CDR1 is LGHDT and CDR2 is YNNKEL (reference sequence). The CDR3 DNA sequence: TGTGCCAGCAGTTACTACGACACCGGGGAGCTGTTTTTT. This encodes CASSYYDTGELFF.

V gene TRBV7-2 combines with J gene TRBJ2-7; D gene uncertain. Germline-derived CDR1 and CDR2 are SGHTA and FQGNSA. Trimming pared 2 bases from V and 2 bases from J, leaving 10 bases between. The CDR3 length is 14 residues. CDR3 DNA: TGTGCCAGCAGCTTACGGCAGGCCGCCTACGAGCAGTACTTC. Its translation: CASSLRQAAYEQYF.

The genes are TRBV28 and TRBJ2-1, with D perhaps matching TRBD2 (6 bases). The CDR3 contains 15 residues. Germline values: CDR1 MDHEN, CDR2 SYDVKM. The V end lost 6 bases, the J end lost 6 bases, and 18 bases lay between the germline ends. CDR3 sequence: CASSPRGSSSNEQFF. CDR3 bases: TGTGCCAGCAGCCCCCGGGGGTCCTCAAGCAATGAGCAGTTCTTC.

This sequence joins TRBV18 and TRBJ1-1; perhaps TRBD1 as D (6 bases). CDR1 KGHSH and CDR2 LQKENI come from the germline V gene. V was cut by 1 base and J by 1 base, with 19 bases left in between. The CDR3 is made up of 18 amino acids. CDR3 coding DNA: TGTGCCAGCTCACCACTATCGGCCCTACAGGGAACGAACACTGAAGCTTTCTTT. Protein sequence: CASSPLSALQGTNTEAFF.

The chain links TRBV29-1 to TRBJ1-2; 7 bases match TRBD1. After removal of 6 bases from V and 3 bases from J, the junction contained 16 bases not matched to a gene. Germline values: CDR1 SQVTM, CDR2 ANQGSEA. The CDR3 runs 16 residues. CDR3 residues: CSVAPPLAGTDYGYTF. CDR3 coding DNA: TGCAGCGTGGCCCCCCCCCTCGCCGGGACAGACTATGGCTACACCTTC. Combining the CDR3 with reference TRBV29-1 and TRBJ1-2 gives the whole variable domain SAVISQKPSRDICQRGTSLTIQCQVDSQVTMMFWYRQQPGQSLTLIATANQGSEATYESGFVIDKFPISRPNLTFSTLTVSNMSPEDSSIYLCSVAPPLAGTDYGYTFGSGTRLTVV.

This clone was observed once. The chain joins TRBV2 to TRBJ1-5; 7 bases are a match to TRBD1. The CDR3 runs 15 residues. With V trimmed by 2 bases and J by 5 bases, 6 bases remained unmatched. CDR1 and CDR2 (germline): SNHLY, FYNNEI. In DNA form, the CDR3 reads TGTGCCAGCAGTGAAAGGAGCAGGGGGGATCAGCCCCAGCATTTT. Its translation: CASSERSRGDQPQHF.

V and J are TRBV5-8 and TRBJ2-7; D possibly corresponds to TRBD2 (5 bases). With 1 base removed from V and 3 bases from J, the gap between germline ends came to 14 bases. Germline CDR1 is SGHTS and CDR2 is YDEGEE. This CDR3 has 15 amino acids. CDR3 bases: TGTGCCAGCAGCTTGCTCAGCGGAGATGTCTACGAGCAGTACTTC. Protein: CASSLLSGDVYEQYF.